This T cell receptor beta chain was sequenced during a study of blood T cell repertoires in COVID-19. Study-level background: Acute and convalescent COVID-19 samples came from the United States, Italy and Spain. Sample material is recorded as cDNA or gDNA derived from T cells, B-cell-depleted T cells, or PBMCs.

The germline V gene has CDR1 SEHNR and CDR2 FQNEAQ (reference sequence). This CDR3 is built from 14 residues. V was shortened by 1 base and J by 5 bases, with 12 bases between the two germline ends. The authors' processing: Amplification of reference gene primers provided the estimated nucleated cell counts. Some clones are missing from TCRdb's copy, which holds only in-frame ones; the method was immunoSEQ multiplex PCR. The V and J calls and clone size come from that table; D and trimming were worked out from the DNA. The sample carries just under 350,000 clones, about 86% recorded once. This chain uses TRBV7-9 with TRBJ2-7; TRBD2 is a possible D gene (6 bases). The origin of this receptor is a young man with active or convalescent COVID-19. The sequencing sample was made of peripheral blood. The CDR3 bases are TGTGCCAGCAGCTTAGGGGGAGGTGGCGACGAGCAGTACTTC. This gives the protein CASSLGGGGDEQYF.